The present TCR beta chain was sequenced within a study of Tregs in tolerant kidney transplant recipients. Generated by immunoSEQ multiplex PCR, the TCRdb table keeps only in-frame clones and is missing some. This table holds 100,000 or so clones, 80% to 95% found once. The nonmyeloablative bone marrow transplants came from related graft donors, with transient mixed chimerism. Germline assignment: CDR1 KGHSH and CDR2 LQKENI. This CDR3 has 16 residues. The ends were cut back, 3 bases at V and 3 bases at J, with 18 bases in the middle. The genes are TRBV18 and TRBJ2-7, with a weak D call TRBD2 (5 bases). The sequence derives from a human patient who received a combined kidney and bone marrow transplant. Some T cells may trace back to the graft donor. Sequences were derived from CD4+ T cells from blood (PBMCs), sampled 12 months after the transplant. CDR3 nucleotide sequence: TGTGCCAGCTCACCTTGGGCGGGTGACATTAACTACGAGCAGTACTTC. As protein: CASSPWAGDINYEQYF.